The entry below describes one TCR beta chain. This clonotype appeared a single time. Its antigen remains undetermined. Qualities for individual bases were not recorded, and no much larger clone is one base off. A lone read offers only weak evidence. This entry comes from a study of T cells in Graves' hyperthyroidism and ophthalmopathy (dated by TCRdb to the late 2010s). Background on the whole study: Peripheral blood samples were taken at initial diagnosis, before any treatment was given. To identify distinguishing TCR V-J signatures, a discovery cohort of 90 to 100 patients was used, comprising 40 to 45 with Graves' ophthalmopathy and 57 with stable Graves' hyperthyroidism. Prospective prediction of ophthalmopathy was tested in an independent validation cohort of 18 to 20 hyperthyroidism patients and 17 patients who later progressed to ophthalmopathy. The approximately 100 discovery patients were divided at random into training and test sets in a 7:3 ratio. In addition, the study compared T-cell repertoires in thyroid tissue and in blood from 6 or 7 Graves' hyperthyroidism patients. Once sampling was done, hyperthyroidism patients were given methimazole at a starting dose of 30 mg daily, whereas ophthalmopathy patients were given high-dose intravenous methylprednisolone. The paper reports TCR Vbeta CDR3 sequencing of about 140 peripheral blood samples: approximately 41 ophthalmopathy, over 70 hyperthyroidism and approximately 17 progressor patients.

Results and caveats for the whole study, not just this receptor: Blood samples also contained most of the expanded thyroid clonotypes (frequency above 0.001), which suggests that blood repertoires may reflect thyroid immune responses. In validation, the model predicted progression to ophthalmopathy with approximately 71% sensitivity and about 72% specificity, a median of approximately 6.7 months before onset. Sample size was not statistically predetermined, and blinding of investigators to group allocation was not performed. A 13 V-J signature model separated ophthalmopathy from stable hyperthyroidism, with roughly 88% sensitivity and 81.08% specificity in cross-validation and 80%/75% in testing.

Amplification of TCR beta CDR3 regions was carried out from RNA transcripts. A first-round RT-PCR of the TCR CDR3 used the HTBI primer set with the Qiagen OneStep RT-PCR kit. The libraries were constructed in a second round of multiplex PCR and then size-selected and purified. Sequencing of the libraries was done on an Illumina HiSeq2000 using paired-end 100 bp reads. Regarding the original processing steps: Raw data were processed with SOAPnuke, discarding reads with adapters, uncalled bases, mean Phred below 15, or no exact constant-primer or identifier match. COPE v1.2.5 was used to merge high-quality paired reads, and clonotypes were defined as unique nucleotide sequences. Clonotypes were aligned to IMGT TRBV, TRBD and TRBJ reference segments using MiTCR v1.1. Only V-J combinations with frequency above 0.0001, covering roughly 99% of repertoires, were analysed. The TCS score was defined as F50 (clonal expansion) divided by E x V (chaos), with BLOSUM62-based TCRdist calculated between CDR3 peptides within each V-J. Welch's t-statistics and random forest reduced some 510 V-J features to some 14, which were used in a naive Bayes classifier (R e1071). The public reads were reanalyzed by TCRdb: fastp trimming at Q25, MiXCR alignment, in-frame beta chains only. Rows matching on CDR3 protein sequence are summarized as one entry with the most common DNA and genes. The V and J calls shown here were made by TCRdb, not taken from the authors' results. The sample has approximately 400,000 distinct CDR3 sequences on record, less than 20% of them singletons. The ten largest account for roughly two fifths of the sample.

In the ophthalmopathy patients, disease was moderately to severely active, with a Clinical Activity Score of 3 or more, a NOSPECS grade of 4 or more, and a duration of less than 3 months. The study excluded patients with uncontrolled infections, other autoimmune diseases, pregnancy or lactation. Diagnoses relied on clinical symptoms, serum thyroxine and TRAb, thyroid ultrasound and orbital computed tomography. PBMCs were isolated from about 10 ml of fresh peripheral blood by Ficoll-Paque density gradient centrifugation. Trizol reagent was used to extract total RNA, and RNA quality was then checked on an Agilent 2100 Bioanalyzer. This sequence was found in a young man with Graves' ophthalmopathy. The sequencing sample was made of blood.

The CDR3 protein is CASRHRTGGNSPLHF. The DNA sequence follows: TGCGCCAGCAGGCACCGGACAGGGGGTAATTCACCCCTCCACTTT. The chain is made from TRBV10-2 and TRBJ1-6; TRBD1 lines up with 10 middle nucleotides. For CDR1 and CDR2, the germline V gene lists WSHSY and SAAADI. Including the terminal cysteine and phenylalanine, the CDR3 comprises 15 residues. The DNA shown is the 45-base CDR3, in frame from base 1. V ends up 6 bases short and J 6 bases short, with an unmatched junction base count of 5.